A selection of T cell receptor beta chains follows, all from one sample in a study of T cell repertoires in cytomegalovirus infection. These receptors have no known antigen. TCRdb analysed the reads with MiXCR anew, one entry per CDR3 protein. The sample carries around 900,000 distinct CDR3 sequences, roughly a third recorded once. Sequencing was performed on cultured CD8+ T cells from PBMCs, taken from culture after CMV antigen stimulation. The receptors stem from a human donor in good health (CMV status not recorded). Some clones in this sample may be carry-over from other donors' samples. Both conserved end residues are part of each CDR3. Each record gives: D gene, J gene, clone size, V gene, CDR3 protein, CDR3 DNA. D genes are given only for firm matches. Expanded clones get a size class; other rows say once, few or many, or leave the size out.

d_gene: NA; j_gene: TRBJ1-1; abundance: NA; v_gene: TRBV4-1; CDR3aa: CASSQEGTPITEAFF; CDR3nt: TGCGCCAGCAGCCAAGAGGGGACACCTATAACTGAAGCTTTCTTT
d_gene: NA; j_gene: TRBJ2-2; abundance: NA; v_gene: TRBV12-3/TRBV12-4; CDR3aa: CASSFDSSNTGELFF; CDR3nt: TGTGCCAGCAGTTTCGACAGCTCGAACACCGGGGAGCTGTTTTTT
d_gene: NA; j_gene: TRBJ2-5; abundance: NA; v_gene: TRBV7-9; CDR3aa: CASTSPSGRETQYF; CDR3nt: TGTGCCAGCACCTCTCCAAGTGGACGGGAGACCCAGTACTTC
d_gene: NA; j_gene: TRBJ2-3; abundance: many; v_gene: TRBV7-9; CDR3aa: CASSPALSDTQYF; CDR3nt: TGTGCCAGCAGCCCGGCACTCTCAGATACGCAGTATTTT
d_gene: TRBD2; j_gene: TRBJ2-3; abundance: few; v_gene: TRBV9; CDR3aa: CASTAGGRGDTQYF; CDR3nt: TGTGCCTCCACAGCGGGGGGGCGGGGAGATACGCAGTATTTT
d_gene: NA; j_gene: TRBJ1-6; abundance: few; v_gene: TRBV7-8; CDR3aa: CASSPRNSYNSPLHF; CDR3nt: TGTGCCAGCAGCCCTAGGAACTCCTATAATTCACCCCTCCACTTT
d_gene: NA; j_gene: TRBJ2-3; abundance: few; v_gene: TRBV3-1; CDR3aa: CASSPEGAVTQYF; CDR3nt: TGTGCCAGCAGCCCCGAGGGAGCGGTTACGCAGTATTTT
d_gene: TRBD2; j_gene: TRBJ2-1; abundance: NA; v_gene: TRBV27; CDR3aa: CASRSGGAGNEQFF; CDR3nt: TGTGCCAGCAGAAGCGGGGGGGCCGGGAATGAGCAGTTCTTC
d_gene: TRBD2; j_gene: TRBJ2-1; abundance: NA; v_gene: TRBV4-1; CDR3aa: CASSQDRRGLPYNEQFF; CDR3nt: TGCGCCAGCAGCCAAGATAGGCGGGGGTTACCTTACAATGAGCAGTTCTTC
d_gene: NA; j_gene: TRBJ2-7; abundance: few; v_gene: TRBV4-1; CDR3aa: CASSQPDRLDYEQYF; CDR3nt: TGCGCCAGCAGCCAACCAGACAGGCTCGACTACGAGCAGTACTTC
d_gene: NA; j_gene: TRBJ2-2; abundance: NA; v_gene: TRBV6-2/TRBV6-3; CDR3aa: CASNLGSGQLFF; CDR3nt: TGTGCCAGCAACCTGGGATCCGGGCAGCTGTTTTTT
d_gene: NA; j_gene: TRBJ2-5; abundance: NA; v_gene: TRBV5-1; CDR3aa: CASSLEVRASETQYF; CDR3nt: TGCGCCAGCAGCTTGGAGGTCAGGGCTTCGGAGACCCAGTACTTC
d_gene: NA; j_gene: TRBJ1-5; abundance: many; v_gene: TRBV7-8; CDR3aa: CASSTGGGAGQPQHF; CDR3nt: TGTGCCAGCAGCACAGGCGGGGGGGCCGGTCAGCCCCAGCATTTT
d_gene: NA; j_gene: TRBJ1-1; abundance: NA; v_gene: TRBV6-6; CDR3aa: CASSPPILPPGAFF; CDR3nt: TGTGCCAGCAGTCCGCCGATACTTCCCCCGGGGGCTTTCTTT
d_gene: NA; j_gene: TRBJ2-7; abundance: few; v_gene: TRBV7-6; CDR3aa: CASSGGGGSSYEQYF; CDR3nt: TGTGCCAGCAGCGGAGGGGGCGGTAGCTCCTACGAGCAGTACTTC
d_gene: NA; j_gene: TRBJ1-2; abundance: NA; v_gene: TRBV6-6; CDR3aa: CASTKGTPDGYTF; CDR3nt: TGTGCCAGCACTAAGGGGACCCCTGATGGCTACACCTTC
d_gene: NA; j_gene: TRBJ2-1; abundance: NA; v_gene: TRBV12-3/TRBV12-4; CDR3aa: CASSPPDNNEQFF; CDR3nt: TGTGCCAGCAGTCCTCCGGACAACAATGAGCAGTTCTTC
d_gene: TRBD1; j_gene: TRBJ2-5; abundance: many; v_gene: TRBV4-1; CDR3aa: CASSPTGGQETQYF; CDR3nt: TGCGCCAGCAGCCCGACAGGGGGCCAAGAGACCCAGTACTTC
d_gene: NA; j_gene: TRBJ1-2; abundance: few; v_gene: TRBV27; CDR3aa: CASSFTSGGLGGYTF; CDR3nt: TGTGCCAGCAGTTTCACCTCGGGAGGACTGGGTGGCTACACCTTC
d_gene: TRBD1; j_gene: TRBJ2-6; abundance: NA; v_gene: TRBV10-3; CDR3aa: CAISENIIGTGGFPGANVLTF; CDR3nt: TGTGCCATCAGTGAAAATATAATAGGGACAGGGGGATTCCCTGGGGCCAACGTCCTGACTTTC
d_gene: NA; j_gene: TRBJ2-1; abundance: NA; v_gene: TRBV6-1; CDR3aa: CASSEQGNEQFF; CDR3nt: TGTGCCAGCAGTGAACAGGGAAATGAGCAGTTCTTC
d_gene: TRBD2; j_gene: TRBJ2-1; abundance: NA; v_gene: TRBV6-5; CDR3aa: CASTYTGGNEQFF; CDR3nt: TGTGCCAGTACTTACACGGGGGGTAATGAGCAGTTCTTC
d_gene: NA; j_gene: TRBJ1-2; abundance: NA; v_gene: TRBV29-1; CDR3aa: CSVAKGRPSGDGYTF; CDR3nt: TGCAGCGTTGCTAAGGGACGACCGTCCGGGGATGGCTACACCTTC
d_gene: TRBD1; j_gene: TRBJ2-3; abundance: few; v_gene: TRBV7-2; CDR3aa: CASSLKFRAGGLTDTQYF; CDR3nt: TGTGCCAGCAGCTTAAAGTTCCGGGCAGGGGGTTTAACAGATACGCAGTATTTT
d_gene: NA; j_gene: TRBJ1-1; abundance: few; v_gene: TRBV11-2; CDR3aa: CASSFLEGGTEAFF; CDR3nt: TGTGCCAGCAGCTTCCTTGAGGGGGGAACTGAAGCTTTCTTT
d_gene: NA; j_gene: TRBJ2-3; abundance: many; v_gene: TRBV7-2; CDR3aa: CASSLEAGRTDTQYF; CDR3nt: TGTGCCAGCAGCTTAGAGGCGGGGCGCACAGATACGCAGTATTTT
d_gene: NA; j_gene: TRBJ1-6; abundance: few; v_gene: TRBV27; CDR3aa: CASKWSSYNSPLHF; CDR3nt: TGTGCCAGCAAATGGAGCTCCTATAATTCACCCCTCCACTTT
d_gene: NA; j_gene: TRBJ1-2; abundance: NA; v_gene: TRBV6-5; CDR3aa: CASSYSPTGYGYTF; CDR3nt: TGTGCCAGCAGTTACTCGCCCACAGGGTATGGCTACACCTTC
d_gene: NA; j_gene: TRBJ2-1; abundance: NA; v_gene: TRBV7-9; CDR3aa: CASSLVKGTTGHEQFF; CDR3nt: TGTGCCAGCAGCTTAGTAAAGGGAACTACAGGGCATGAGCAGTTCTTC
d_gene: NA; j_gene: TRBJ1-2; abundance: NA; v_gene: TRBV28; CDR3aa: CASSSARAGYGYTF; CDR3nt: TGTGCCAGCAGTTCGGCCAGGGCGGGCTATGGCTACACCTTC
d_gene: TRBD1; j_gene: TRBJ2-2; abundance: few; v_gene: TRBV6-5; CDR3aa: CASSQGTEYSLRTHTGELFF; CDR3nt: TGTGCCAGCAGCCAAGGGACAGAATATTCCCTGAGGACCCACACCGGGGAGCTGTTTTTT
d_gene: NA; j_gene: TRBJ2-4; abundance: many; v_gene: TRBV7-2; CDR3aa: CASSAKGLAKNIQYF; CDR3nt: TGTGCCAGCAGCGCGAAGGGGTTAGCCAAAAACATTCAGTACTTC
d_gene: TRBD2; j_gene: TRBJ2-1; abundance: NA; v_gene: TRBV10-3; CDR3aa: CAISDPSGGDNEQFF; CDR3nt: TGTGCCATCAGTGATCCTAGCGGGGGTGACAATGAGCAGTTCTTC
d_gene: TRBD2; j_gene: TRBJ2-3; abundance: many; v_gene: TRBV7-8; CDR3aa: CASSLGTSLRTDTQYF; CDR3nt: TGTGCCAGCAGCTTGGGGACTAGCCTCCGCACAGATACGCAGTATTTT
d_gene: NA; j_gene: TRBJ1-1; abundance: NA; v_gene: TRBV9; CDR3aa: CASSPLRRGTPPGTEAFF; CDR3nt: TGTGCCAGCAGCCCACTTAGGAGGGGGACGCCCCCGGGGACTGAAGCTTTCTTT
d_gene: NA; j_gene: TRBJ2-1; abundance: few; v_gene: TRBV19; CDR3aa: CASSIRRLSYNEQFF; CDR3nt: TGTGCCAGTAGTATTCGGCGGCTTTCCTACAATGAGCAGTTCTTC
d_gene: NA; j_gene: TRBJ1-2; abundance: NA; v_gene: TRBV5-5; CDR3aa: CASSLAKSNYGYTF; CDR3nt: TGTGCCAGCAGCTTGGCAAAGTCTAACTATGGCTACACCTTC
d_gene: NA; j_gene: TRBJ1-2; abundance: NA; v_gene: TRBV7-8; CDR3aa: CVSSLRTTGYTF; CDR3nt: TGTGTCAGCAGCTTACGGACAACTGGCTACACCTTC
d_gene: TRBD2; j_gene: TRBJ2-1; abundance: NA; v_gene: TRBV2; CDR3aa: CATMTKRGNPSSYNEQFF; CDR3nt: TGTGCCACCATGACTAAGCGGGGTAACCCTAGCTCCTACAATGAGCAGTTCTTC
d_gene: TRBD2; j_gene: TRBJ2-3; abundance: NA; v_gene: TRBV7-8; CDR3aa: CASSWESGGGSTDTQYF; CDR3nt: TGTGCCAGCAGTTGGGAAAGCGGGGGCGGGAGCACAGATACGCAGTATTTT
d_gene: NA; j_gene: TRBJ1-6; abundance: NA; v_gene: TRBV6-5; CDR3aa: CASRLFYPEGPGGSSLHF; CDR3nt: TGTGCCAGCAGACTATTCTACCCGGAAGGCCCGGGTGGGTCATCCCTCCACTTT
d_gene: NA; j_gene: TRBJ1-3; abundance: NA; v_gene: TRBV6-1; CDR3aa: CASPSTGGNTIYF; CDR3nt: TGTGCCAGCCCTTCTACCGGAGGAAACACCATATATTTT
d_gene: TRBD2; j_gene: TRBJ2-7; abundance: NA; v_gene: TRBV7-2; CDR3aa: CASSPSGGGFYEQYF; CDR3nt: TGTGCCAGCAGTCCTAGCGGGGGGGGCTTTTACGAGCAGTACTTC
d_gene: TRBD2; j_gene: TRBJ2-1; abundance: NA; v_gene: TRBV20-1; CDR3aa: CSATGRGNNEQFF; CDR3nt: TGCAGTGCTACTGGGCGGGGGAACAATGAGCAGTTCTTC
d_gene: TRBD1; j_gene: TRBJ1-5; abundance: NA; v_gene: TRBV19; CDR3aa: CATLTGTGVSSGNQPQHF; CDR3nt: TGTGCCACCCTAACCGGGACAGGAGTTTCTTCTGGCAATCAGCCCCAGCATTTT
d_gene: NA; j_gene: TRBJ2-5; abundance: few; v_gene: TRBV10-3; CDR3aa: CAISGTRETQYF; CDR3nt: TGTGCCATCTCCGGGACACGAGAGACCCAGTACTTC
d_gene: NA; j_gene: TRBJ1-1; abundance: NA; v_gene: TRBV27; CDR3aa: CASSLWWGTEAFF; CDR3nt: TGTGCCAGCAGTTTATGGTGGGGTACTGAAGCTTTCTTT
d_gene: NA; j_gene: TRBJ1-1; abundance: few; v_gene: TRBV15; CDR3aa: CATSSSFTEAFF; CDR3nt: TGTGCCACCAGCAGCAGCTTCACTGAAGCTTTCTTT
d_gene: TRBD1; j_gene: TRBJ1-2; abundance: NA; v_gene: TRBV20-1; CDR3aa: CSARVNAGGDGMNGYTF; CDR3nt: TGCAGTGCTAGAGTCAACGCAGGGGGCGATGGGATGAATGGCTACACCTTC
d_gene: NA; j_gene: TRBJ1-5; abundance: NA; v_gene: TRBV14; CDR3aa: CASSPNRAVSQPQHF; CDR3nt: TGTGCCAGCAGCCCCAACAGGGCCGTAAGTCAGCCCCAGCATTTT
d_gene: NA; j_gene: TRBJ1-1; abundance: NA; v_gene: TRBV28; CDR3aa: CVSSTTALNTEAFF; CDR3nt: TGTGTCAGCAGCACGACAGCCCTGAACACTGAAGCTTTCTTT
d_gene: NA; j_gene: TRBJ2-3; abundance: many; v_gene: TRBV7-8; CDR3aa: CASTQSRTAPRTDTQYF; CDR3nt: TGTGCCAGCACCCAAAGTAGGACGGCCCCTCGCACAGATACGCAGTATTTT
d_gene: NA; j_gene: TRBJ1-1; abundance: NA; v_gene: TRBV7-9; CDR3aa: CASSHLNSLNTEAFF; CDR3nt: TGTGCCAGCAGCCATTTAAACAGTCTGAACACTGAAGCTTTCTTT
d_gene: NA; j_gene: TRBJ2-3; abundance: NA; v_gene: TRBV19; CDR3aa: CASSVTAQDTQYF; CDR3nt: TGTGCCAGTAGTGTAACGGCCCAAGATACGCAGTATTTT